The TCR beta chain under discussion was sequenced for a study of glioma-infiltrating T cells. General observations from the study: Non-neoplastic patients had below-expected tissue-blood divergence, while all gliomas exceeded expectation. Very few CDR3 sequences were shared between tissue and blood.

Germline CDR1 DFQATT, CDR2 SNEGSKA (reference sequence). V was clipped by 6 bases and J by 0 bases, with 14 bases between them. The CDR3 covers 14 residues. TCR alpha and beta CDR3 regions were amplified from RNA using iRepertoire nested multiplex PCR. Input was 100-400 ng of tissue mRNA or PBMC total RNA. TCRdb reanalysed the multiplex PCR reads using MiXCR and keeps one entry per CDR3 protein. The top ten hold 27% of the sample, which has around 120,000 distinct CDR3 sequences, about 25% seen once. This clonotype was seen at least ten times. The target antigen is unknown. The sample was glioma tissue, nonneoplastic brain tissue, or PBMCs (not recorded which). The clonotype originates from a human donor with low-grade glioma or glioblastoma, undergoing nonglioma brain surgery, or in good health (not recorded which). The rearrangement links TRBV20-1 to TRBJ1-2; D remains ambiguous. CDR3 loop: CSALGDGANYGYTF. The CDR3 DNA reads TGCAGTGCCTTGGGCGACGGGGCTAACTATGGCTACACCTTC.